Listed here are 27 T cell receptor beta chains from one sample, sequenced in a study of blood T cell repertoires in COVID-19. Libraries were prepared by immunoSEQ multiplex PCR; TCRdb keeps only in-frame clonotypes and omits some of them. The sample lists just over 300,000 clones, around 90% occurring once. The sequenced material came from peripheral blood. These receptor sequences come from a man between 18 and 29 years old with active or convalescent COVID-19.

The gene calls are TRBV20-1 and TRBJ2-5; 7 bases line up with TRBD1. CDR1 is DFQATT, CDR2 SNEGSKA, per germline (reference sequence). This CDR3 is built from 16 residues. After removal of 3 bases from V and 7 bases from J, the junction contained 17 bases not matched to a gene. The chain's CDR3 is CSASSTQTGYGRTQYF. The CDR3 coding sequence is TGCAGTGCTAGTTCCACTCAGACAGGGTATGGGAGGACCCAGTACTTC.

The V call is TRBV5-6, the J call TRBJ1-1; tentatively, D is TRBD1 (6 bases). The V gene lost 6 bases and the J gene lost 1 base, with 13 bases spanning the gap. The length of the CDR3 is 14 residues. In germline, CDR1 is SGHDT, CDR2 YYEEEE. The CDR3 nucleotides read TGTGCCAGCACAACAGGGCTCCCGAACACTGAAGCTTTCTTT. Translating it yields CASTTGLPNTEAFF.

The genes are TRBV28 and TRBJ1-1, with D uncertain. Germline CDR1 is MDHEN and CDR2 is SYDVKM. Trimming left V 5 bases short and J 7 bases short, with 11 bases between. The CDR3 has 12 amino acids. CDR3 protein: CASSATAFEAFF. The CDR3 DNA sequence: TGTGCCAGCAGTGCCACAGCATTTGAAGCTTTCTTT.

V usage is TRBV18 and J usage is TRBJ1-1; the D gene is possibly TRBD1 (6 bases). CDR1 is KGHSH and CDR2 is LQKENI in the germline V gene. This CDR3 has 16 residues. V was trimmed by 1 base and J by 3 bases, leaving 15 bases between them. For the CDR3, the DNA is TGTGCCAGCTCACCACGGGGGGGCAAGAGGGACACTGAAGCTTTCTTT. Protein product: CASSPRGGKRDTEAFF.

The J gene is TRBJ2-7, the V gene TRBV5-8; D remains ambiguous. V was pared by 5 bases and J by 1 base, with 16 bases between. The V gene's germline CDR1 is SGHTS and CDR2 YDEGEE. The CDR3 extends over 15 amino acids. The CDR3 spells CASRTSTDLSYEQYF. CDR3 DNA sequence: TGTGCCAGCAGGACTTCGACCGATCTTTCCTACGAGCAGTACTTC.

The gene calls are TRBV18 and TRBJ1-5; D remains unclear. Germline V CDR1 and CDR2: KGHSH, LQKENI. Trimming cost V 3 bases and J 4 bases, with 10 bases left between them. There are 14 residues in the CDR3. The CDR3 DNA is TGTGCCAGCTCACCTACCAAAGCGAATCAGCCCCAGCATTTT. Protein sequence: CASSPTKANQPQHF.

The chain has TRBV28 and TRBJ1-4, with D unresolved. V was cut by 6 bases and J by 0 bases, with 14 bases left in between. CDR1 is MDHEN, CDR2 SYDVKM, per germline. The CDR3 is 16 amino acids. CDR3 protein: CASSPGVLTTNEKLFF. DNA for the CDR3: TGTGCCAGCAGCCCCGGGGTCCTAACAACTAATGAAAAACTGTTTTTT.

The rearrangement uses TRBV5-6 and TRBJ1-1; D gene ambiguous. The germline gives CDR1 SGHDT, CDR2 YYEEEE. Between the trimmed V and J ends, which lost 0 bases and 4 bases, there was a span of 7 bases. This CDR3 region has 13 residues. This CDR3 reads CASSLGGGTEAFF. In DNA, the CDR3 is TGTGCCAGCAGCTTGGGAGGCGGCACTGAAGCTTTCTTT.

The chain recombines TRBV20-1 with TRBJ1-4, with D uncertain. The V gene's germline CDR1 is DFQATT and CDR2 SNEGSKA (reference sequence). This CDR3 contains 11 residues. Trimming left V 3 bases short and J 5 bases short, with 4 bases between. This CDR3 is CSARRNEKLFF. The CDR3 DNA reads as TGCAGTGCTAGGCGGAATGAAAAACTGTTTTTT.

This clone was seen only once. This chain connects TRBV29-1 to TRBJ2-3, with D maybe TRBD1 (5 bases). CDR3 length: 11 residues. V lost 6 bases to trimming and J lost 4 bases, with 8 bases between them. CDR1 is SQVTM, CDR2 ANQGSEA, per germline. CDR3: CSVKQADTQYF. CDR3 DNA sequence: TGCAGCGTCAAACAGGCAGATACGCAGTATTTT.

This clone was detected only once. The chain is built from TRBV18 and TRBJ1-6; TRBD1 aligns across 8 bases. The J segment lost 8 bases and the V segment lost 3 bases, leaving 6 bases of the junction unmatched. Germline V gene data show CDR1 as KGHSH and CDR2 as LQKENI. This CDR3 contains 15 residues. The CDR3 loop reads CASSPPDRGYSPLHF. DNA for the CDR3: TGTGCCAGCTCACCTCCCGACAGGGGTTATTCACCCCTCCACTTT.

This chain connects TRBV19 to TRBJ1-1, with unresolved D. The CDR3 runs 15 residues. V lost 5 bases and J lost 1, with 14 bases in between. Germline V gene sequence: CDR1 LNHDA, CDR2 SQIVND (reference sequence). The CDR3, as DNA: TGTGCCAGTAGTCGACGAGAGGGTGGGAACACTGAAGCTTTCTTT. Translated, it gives CASSRREGGNTEAFF.

The chain has TRBV7-2 and TRBJ2-3, with D uncertain. V was shortened by 1 base and J by 0 bases, with 8 bases between the two germline ends. Per the germline V gene, CDR1 is SGHTA and CDR2 is FQGNSA. This CDR3 spans 15 amino acids. The CDR3 here is CASSLVRSSTDTQYF. CDR3 DNA: TGTGCCAGCAGCTTAGTGCGGTCTAGCACAGATACGCAGTATTTT.

CDR3 in amino acids: CASKREPDTYEQYF. In DNA, the CDR3 is TGTGCCAGTAAAAGGGAGCCAGACACCTACGAGCAGTACTTC. The chain uses TRBV6-5 and TRBJ2-7; possibly TRBD2 for D (5 bases). V was pared by 9 bases and J by 2 bases, with 17 bases between. The germline V gene encodes CDR1 MNHEY and CDR2 SVGAGI. This CDR3 is built from 14 residues.

V gene TRBV28 combines with J gene TRBJ2-7, with D unresolved. The germline CDR1 and CDR2 sequences are MDHEN and SYDVKM. V was cut by 4 bases and J by 4 bases, with 14 bases left in between. The length of the CDR3 is 14 residues. The CDR3 here is CASSYYDESYEQYF. Here the CDR3 DNA reads TGTGCCAGCAGTTACTACGACGAAAGTTACGAGCAGTACTTC.

The V call is TRBV4-3, the J call TRBJ2-3; 7 nucleotides agree with TRBD1. This CDR3 contains 16 residues. V shed 0 bases and J 2 bases; nucleotides not matched to a gene: 5. CDR1 and CDR2 (germline): LGHNA, YSLEER. CDR3 protein: CASSQDWDSNTDTQYF. The DNA of the CDR3 is TGCGCCAGCAGCCAAGATTGGGACAGTAACACAGATACGCAGTATTTT.

The chain recombines TRBV5-4 with TRBJ1-4, with a tentative D call TRBD1 (6 bases). From germline, CDR1 is SGHNT and CDR2 YYREEE (reference sequence). V lost 0 bases and J lost 7, with 13 bases in between. The CDR3 is made up of 15 amino acids. This CDR3 is CASSLGGQGGEKLFF. In DNA form, the CDR3 reads TGTGCCAGCAGCTTGGGGGGGCAGGGCGGTGAAAAACTGTTTTTT.

This clone showed up just once. The rearrangement uses TRBV27 and TRBJ2-7, with 7 bases matching TRBD1. Germline V lookup: CDR1 MNHEY, CDR2 SMNVEV (reference sequence). The trim removed 8 bases at V and 3 bases at J, leaving 1 base unmatched. The CDR3 has 11 amino acids. The CDR3 nucleotides are TGTGCCAGCGGGACAGTCTACGAGCAGTACTTC. Translation: CASGTVYEQYF.

The genes are TRBV2 and TRBJ1-2, with TRBD1 matching over 9 bases. Trimming took 4 bases from V and 10 from J; bases not matched to a gene: 13. The V gene's germline CDR1 is SNHLY and CDR2 FYNNEI. The CDR3 has 15 residues. The CDR3 coding sequence is TGTGCCAGCAGTGTGGGTTTGGGACAGGGAACTAACTACACCTTC. Translated, it gives CASSVGLGQGTNYTF.

V usage is TRBV2 and J usage is TRBJ2-6, with D possibly TRBD1 on 5 matching bases. Trimming took 10 bases from V and 0 from J, leaving 19 bases between them. From germline, CDR1 is SNHLY and CDR2 FYNNEI. The CDR3 is 17 residues long. CDR3 in DNA: TGTGCCACCTCTACCCCCAGGGCCTCCTCTGGGGCCAACGTCCTGACTTTC. Its protein product is CATSTPRASSGANVLTF.

The chain recombines TRBV9 with TRBJ1-3; D remains unclear. The germline V and J ends were trimmed by 3 bases and 4 bases, with 14 bases remaining between them. Germline-derived CDR1 and CDR2 are SGDLS and YYNGEE. The CDR3 covers 15 residues. This CDR3 reads CASSAPGREGNTIYF. Written as DNA, the CDR3 is TGTGCCAGCAGCGCCCCTGGTCGAGAGGGAAACACCATATATTTT.

This chain links TRBV28 with TRBJ1-2, with 12 bases matching TRBD1. The ends lost 3 bases at V and 6 bases at J; junction bases unmatched: 5. The CDR3 spans 15 residues. CDR1 and CDR2 (germline): MDHEN, SYDVKM. CDR3 sequence (DNA): TGTGCCAGCAGTTTTGGGACAGGGGGCAGAGATGGCTACACCTTC. Translated: CASSFGTGGRDGYTF.

A few counts support this clone. The V call is TRBV13, the J call TRBJ2-3, with 12 bases that match TRBD2. This CDR3 comprises 16 residues. Germline assignment: CDR1 PRHDT and CDR2 FYEKMQ (reference sequence). The V segment lost 5 bases and the J segment 5 bases; nucleotides outside the gene matches: 8. The CDR3 is CASSLTTSGSIDTQYF. The CDR3 DNA reads as TGTGCCAGCAGCCTAACGACTAGCGGGAGTATAGATACGCAGTATTTT.

The chain carries TRBV7-8 and TRBJ2-3; perhaps TRBD1 as D (5 bases). The CDR3 consists of 12 residues. The germline V gene has CDR1 SGHVS and CDR2 FQNEAQ. V was clipped by 4 bases and J by 7 bases, with 9 bases between them. CDR3 bases: TGTGCCAGCAGCTCAAGGGGTAATACGCAGTATTTT. Translating gives CASSSRGNTQYF.

V gene TRBV11-2 combines with J gene TRBJ2-5; unclear D gene. The V end was cut by 2 bases, the J end by 5 bases, with 9 bases between. The CDR3 is 13 residues long. The germline V gene has CDR1 SGHAT and CDR2 FQNNGV. The CDR3 loop is CASSLSSSETQYF. CDR3 DNA: TGTGCCAGCAGCTTATCCAGTTCCGAGACCCAGTACTTC.

CDR3 DNA: TGCGCCAGCAGACCAACCACTAGCGGGGGGAACACCGGGGAGCTGTTTTTT. The encoded protein is CASRPTTSGGNTGELFF. The V and J genes are TRBV4-1 and TRBJ2-2; 11 nucleotides match TRBD2. CDR3 size: 17 residues. Germline trimming cut 6 bases from V and 1 base from J; bases unmatched to any gene: 7. Germline CDR1 and CDR2: MGHRA and YSYEKL.

CDR3 loop: CASSPGKAGELFF. In DNA form, the CDR3 reads TGTGCCAGTAGTCCAGGGAAGGCCGGGGAGCTGTTTTTT. This rearrangement joins TRBV19 to TRBJ2-2; tentative D call: TRBD1 (5 bases). The ends were cut back, 5 bases at V and 6 bases at J, with 10 bases in the middle. Per germline, CDR1 LNHDA and CDR2 SQIVND (reference sequence). CDR3 length equals 13 residues.